Following are 21 T cell receptor beta chains from one sample sequenced in a study of blood T cell repertoires in COVID-19. Libraries were prepared by immunoSEQ multiplex PCR; TCRdb keeps only in-frame clonotypes and omits some of them. The table lists roughly 330,000 clones, around 86% of them singletons. The specimen was peripheral blood. Receptors originate from a woman between 45 and 65 years old with acute or convalescent COVID-19.

The J gene is TRBJ1-5, the V gene TRBV2; D may be TRBD1 (5 bases). The V end lost 9 bases, the J end lost 0 bases, and 12 bases lay between the germline ends. CDR3 length: 14 amino acids. Germline CDR1 is SNHLY and CDR2 is FYNNEI. CDR3 loop: CASRQPYSNQPQHF. The CDR3 region has the DNA TGTGCCAGTAGACAGCCGTATAGCAATCAGCCCCAGCATTTT.

The chain has TRBV15 and TRBJ2-7, with D maybe TRBD1 (5 bases). The CDR3 loop spans 13 amino acids. The ends were cut back, 6 bases at V and 3 bases at J, with 12 bases in the middle. Germline lookup yields CDR1 LNHNV and CDR2 YYDKDF (reference sequence). The CDR3 nucleotides read TGTGCCACCAGGGACATCGGAGACTACGAGCAGTACTTC. As protein: CATRDIGDYEQYF.

This clone turned up a few times. The chain is built from TRBV27 and TRBJ1-6; the match to TRBD1 covers 9 bases. The CDR3 totals 15 residues. The V gene end was trimmed by 6 bases and the J gene end by 9 bases; junction bases not matched to a gene: 9. From germline, CDR1 is MNHEY and CDR2 SMNVEV (reference sequence). CDR3 bases: TGTGCCAGCAGATTCGGGACAGGGCGGGGTTCACCCCTCCACTTT. As protein: CASRFGTGRGSPLHF.

The J gene is TRBJ2-5, the V gene TRBV2, with D tentatively TRBD1 (6 bases). The V gene lost 4 bases and the J gene lost 4 bases, with 13 bases spanning the gap. Per germline, CDR1 SNHLY and CDR2 FYNNEI. The CDR3 contains 14 residues. CDR3 DNA: TGTGCCAGCAGTGGCAGGGGCAGGGGAGAGACCCAGTACTTC. Its translation is CASSGRGRGETQYF.

This clone was detected many times. The chain combines TRBV5-1 with TRBJ1-6; D is possibly TRBD1 (5 bases). The CDR3 covers 16 residues. Germline V gene sequence: CDR1 SGHRS, CDR2 YFSETQ. Trimming stripped 2 bases from V and 7 bases from J, with 16 bases between. The CDR3 sequence is CASSLNPPGLNSPLHF. The CDR3 DNA sequence: TGCGCCAGCAGCTTAAATCCTCCGGGACTCAATTCACCCCTCCACTTT.

The chain uses TRBV19 and TRBJ2-1; 8 bases map to TRBD2. This CDR3 contains 15 residues. The germline V gene has CDR1 LNHDA and CDR2 SQIVND (reference sequence). V shed 6 bases and J 6 bases; nucleotides not matched to a gene: 10. The CDR3 coding sequence is TGTGCCAGTAGACCCCGTCGGGAGGGACTCAATGAGCAGTTCTTC. Protein product: CASRPRREGLNEQFF.

This clone was seen once. The V call is TRBV18, the J call TRBJ2-1; 7 bases line up with TRBD2. Germline loops: CDR1 KGHSH, CDR2 LQKENI. With 8 bases clipped from V and 7 bases from J, the junction kept 17 bases outside the gene matches. This CDR3 has 16 residues. The CDR3 reads CASKDLAPGRVNEQFF. The CDR3, as DNA: TGTGCCAGCAAAGACCTGGCCCCAGGGAGGGTTAATGAGCAGTTCTTC. Drawing the rest from reference TRBV18 and TRBJ2-1, the complete variable domain is NAGVMQNPRHLVRRRGQEARLRCSPMKGHSHVYWYRQLPEEGLKFMVYLQKENIIDESGMPKERFSAEFPKEGPSILRIQQVVRGDSAAYFCASKDLAPGRVNEQFFGPGTRLTVL.

The chain links TRBV6-2 or TRBV6-3 to TRBJ2-2; unclear D gene. The CDR3 totals 15 residues. Germline-derived CDR1 and CDR2 are MNHEY and SVGEGT. Trimming cost V 0 bases and J 7 bases, with 12 bases left between them. The CDR3 bases are TGTGCCAGCAGTTACTCGGCGCTAGAGCACGGGGAGCTGTTTTTT. Amino acid sequence: CASSYSALEHGELFF.

This clone turned up a few times. This rearrangement joins TRBV30 to TRBJ2-7, with 9 nucleotides matching TRBD2. The CDR3 totals 13 residues. Germline V gene lookup returns CDR1 GTSNPN and CDR2 SVGIG (reference sequence). V gave up 3 bases and J gave up 4 bases; unmatched junction bases: 4. The DNA for the CDR3 is TGTGCCTGGAGATGGCTAGCGGGATACGAGCAGTACTTC. This codes for CAWRWLAGYEQYF.

The rearrangement uses TRBV5-8 and TRBJ2-2; TRBD1 is a possible D gene (5 bases). The CDR3 covers 16 residues. The germline V gene encodes CDR1 SGHTS and CDR2 YDEGEE. The V and J ends lost 4 bases and 1 base respectively, with 14 bases between them. CDR3 sequence reads: CASSLDSLRNTGELFF. In DNA, the CDR3 is TGTGCCAGCAGCCTTGACAGCTTAAGGAACACCGGGGAGCTGTTTTTT. The complete variable domain, with remaining parts taken from reference TRBV5-8 and TRBJ2-2, reads EAGVTQSPTHLIKTRGQQATLRCSPISGHTSVYWYQQALGLGLQFLLWYDEGEERNRGNFPPRFSGRQFPNYSSELNVNALELEDSALYLCASSLDSLRNTGELFFGEGSRLTVL.

This clone was seen more than once but under ten times. This specimen includes other DNA sequences encoding the same CDR3. The J gene is TRBJ2-3, the V gene TRBV7-8, with D possibly matching TRBD1 (5 bases). Germline V gene data show CDR1 as SGHVS and CDR2 as FQNEAQ. Trimming took 2 bases from V and 2 from J, leaving 8 bases between them. The CDR3 covers 14 residues. The CDR3 reads CASSLRQSTDTQYF. CDR3 coding DNA: TGTGCCAGCAGCTTACGACAGTCCACAGATACGCAGTATTTT.

This sequence joins TRBV11-2 and TRBJ2-3; 13 bases are a match to TRBD2. Germline V CDR1 and CDR2: SGHAT, FQNNGV. The CDR3 sequence is 16 residues long. Trimming removed 5 bases from V and 5 bases from J; junction bases left unmatched: 7. CDR3 in DNA: TGTGCCAGCAGCCCAGGACTAGCGGGAGCAAGAGATACGCAGTATTTT. Translated: CASSPGLAGARDTQYF.

The chain combines TRBV4-3 with TRBJ1-2; D possibly corresponds to TRBD1 (5 bases). The germline CDR1 and CDR2 sequences are LGHNA and YSLEER. V lost 0 bases to trimming and J lost 8 bases, with 16 bases between them. The CDR3 is 15 amino acids. CDR3 region: CASSQDGHSRGGYTF. The DNA for the CDR3 is TGCGCCAGCAGCCAAGATGGACATTCAAGGGGCGGCTACACCTTC.

V is TRBV6-6 and J is TRBJ2-2, with 8 nucleotides matching TRBD1. The trim removed 7 bases at V and 3 bases at J, leaving 7 bases unmatched. CDR1 MNHNY and CDR2 SVGAGI come from the germline V gene (reference sequence). CDR3 size: 15 residues. The CDR3 bases are TGTGCCAGCACCCGACAGGGGCGGGACACCGGGGAGCTGTTTTTT. This gives the protein CASTRQGRDTGELFF.

The J gene is TRBJ1-1, the V gene TRBV7-8; 9 bases line up with TRBD1. With V trimmed by 2 bases and J by 0 bases, 7 bases remained unmatched. This CDR3 spans 17 amino acids. Per the germline V gene, CDR1 is SGHVS and CDR2 is FQNEAQ. For the CDR3, the DNA is TGTGCCAGCAGCTTATGGGGACAGGGCTACATGAACACTGAAGCTTTCTTT. As protein: CASSLWGQGYMNTEAFF.

This clone has only one observation. This chain links TRBV6-5 with TRBJ2-7; the D gene is possibly TRBD1 (6 bases). The V gene lost 10 bases and the J gene lost 0 bases, with 13 bases spanning the gap. From germline, CDR1 is MNHEY and CDR2 SVGAGI. The CDR3 loop spans 13 amino acids. CDR3 DNA: TGTGCCACTACGACAGGCGACTCCTACGAGCAGTACTTC. Its translation: CATTTGDSYEQYF.

The table lists this clone with a count of one. V gene TRBV30 combines with J gene TRBJ1-3, with D uncertain. Germline values: CDR1 GTSNPN, CDR2 SVGIG (reference sequence). There are 13 residues in the CDR3. V lost 4 bases and J 0 bases, leaving 7 bases between the germline ends. The CDR3 region has the DNA TGTGCCTGGAACAGCTTCTCTGGAAACACCATATATTTT. Its translation is CAWNSFSGNTIYF.

The V call is TRBV5-1, the J call TRBJ2-7; 8 nucleotides agree with TRBD1. Losses at the gene ends were 2 bases for V and 0 bases for J; bases not matched to a gene: 4. The CDR3 covers 15 residues. Germline V lookup: CDR1 SGHRS, CDR2 YFSETQ. This CDR3 reads CASSFQGASSYEQYF. The CDR3 bases are TGCGCCAGCAGCTTTCAGGGGGCCAGCTCCTACGAGCAGTACTTC.

The sample holds a few counts of this clone. The rearrangement joins TRBV7-9 to TRBJ2-2, with D hard to call. V gave up 3 bases and J gave up 5 bases, with 19 bases separating them. The CDR3 sequence is 17 residues long. Germline V lookup: CDR1 SEHNR, CDR2 FQNEAQ (reference sequence). In nucleotides, the CDR3 is TGTGCCAGCAGCTTCCAGACAACCCCAGGTTATACCGGGGAGCTGTTTTTT. Protein sequence: CASSFQTTPGYTGELFF.

The chain uses TRBV19 and TRBJ1-1; D is possibly TRBD1 (6 bases). CDR1 LNHDA and CDR2 SQIVND come from the germline V gene (reference sequence). Trimming took off 5 bases at V and 7 bases at J, with 14 bases between the two ends. The CDR3 has 13 amino acids. The CDR3 spells CASSVQQGNEAFF. CDR3 coding DNA: TGTGCCAGTAGTGTTCAGCAGGGGAATGAAGCTTTCTTT.

V is TRBV29-1 and J is TRBJ2-7; possibly TRBD1 for D (5 bases). The CDR3 covers 13 residues. Per germline, CDR1 SQVTM and CDR2 ANQGSEA. Between the trimmed V and J ends, which lost 2 bases and 3 bases, there was a span of 11 bases. The CDR3 reads CSVELDTDYEQYF. As DNA, the CDR3 is TGCAGCGTTGAACTGGACACCGACTACGAGCAGTACTTC.